This T cell receptor beta chain stems from a study of T cells after yellow fever vaccination. Study-wide results and limits: Abundant clonotypes from the bulk population could have been carried over as contaminants into FACS-sorted repertoires. Booster samples showed a return of most primary-vaccination clones (approximately 95% CD4, around 88% CD8). Only a small proportion of the clonotypes turned up in both the CD4 and the CD8 compartments, likely arising from convergent recombination.

There are a few counts of this clonotype. Its target is unknown. The trim removed 6 bases at V and 3 bases at J, leaving 5 bases unmatched. The CDR3 contains 14 residues. The germline gives CDR1 LGHNT, CDR2 FRNRAP. Each CDR3 protein gets one entry after TCRdb re-called the 5' RACE reads with MiXCR. The repertoire holds 450,000 to 550,000 distinct CDR3 sequences, with 20% to 25% as singletons. The receptor was isolated from a man younger than 35 who received the YFV17D yellow fever vaccine. This specimen consisted of PBMCs, obtained roughly 20 days after the first yellow fever vaccination. This chain joins TRBV12-5 and TRBJ2-7, with 10 bases lining up with TRBD2. Here the CDR3 reads CASGRSGGLYEQYF. Here the CDR3 DNA reads TGTGCTAGTGGCCGTAGCGGGGGGCTCTACGAGCAGTACTTC.